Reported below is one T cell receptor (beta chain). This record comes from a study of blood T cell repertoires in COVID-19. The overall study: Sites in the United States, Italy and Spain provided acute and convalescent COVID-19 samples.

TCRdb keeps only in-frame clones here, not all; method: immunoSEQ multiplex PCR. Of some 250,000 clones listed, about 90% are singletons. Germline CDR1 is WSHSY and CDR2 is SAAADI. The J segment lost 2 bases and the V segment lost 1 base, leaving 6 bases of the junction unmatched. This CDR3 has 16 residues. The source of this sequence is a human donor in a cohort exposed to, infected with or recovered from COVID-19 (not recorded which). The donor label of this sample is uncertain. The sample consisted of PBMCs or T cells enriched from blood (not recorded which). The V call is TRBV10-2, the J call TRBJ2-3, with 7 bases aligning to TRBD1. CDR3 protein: CASSELGGEATDTQYF. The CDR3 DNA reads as TGCGCCAGCAGTGAGTTAGGGGGCGAAGCCACAGATACGCAGTATTTT.